This T cell receptor (beta chain) was documented in a study of blood T cell repertoires in COVID-19. Libraries were prepared by immunoSEQ multiplex PCR; TCRdb keeps only in-frame clonotypes and omits some of them. The sample holds under 85,000 clones, around four fifths seen once. The sequencing sample was made of peripheral blood. This receptor was obtained from a man in his fifties or sixties with active COVID-19.

The DNA for the CDR3 is TGTGCCAGCAGCTTTGGGGCGGTCCGGTCCCAGTACTTC. Encoded protein: CASSFGAVRSQYF. V is TRBV7-2 and J is TRBJ2-5; D is possibly TRBD1 (5 bases). V dropped 3 bases and J dropped 9 bases, with 14 bases sitting between them. Per the germline V gene, CDR1 is SGHTA and CDR2 is FQGNSA. The CDR3 is 13 residues long.